This T cell receptor (beta chain) was sequenced in a study of T cells in narcolepsy. Across the study: Patients with NT1 or NT2 and healthy control donors were enrolled. Overall study findings and caveats: In some patient and control memory CD4+ samples, autoreactive clones were absent. HCRT-specific and TRIB2-specific autoreactive clonotypes appeared among same-patient CSF and blood CD4+ clonotypes. Healthy controls reportedly lacked the autoreactive clonotypes serially found in patients' blood.

The CDR3 covers 12 residues. V lost 4 bases and J lost 3, with 3 bases in between. Germline V gene sequence: CDR1 MNHNS, CDR2 SASEGT. This clone was seen just once. Its target is not known. TCRdb's copy holds only in-frame clones and misses some; the assay was immunoSEQ multiplex PCR. The table lists 25,000 to 35,000 clones, approximately 79% of them singletons, with more than 6.5% in the top ten. The TCR sequence derives from a human donor in good health. The chain employs TRBV6-1 and TRBJ2-2; D gene uncertain. Sequencing input: memory (CD45RA-) CD4+ T cells from blood. The CDR3 loop is CASSVYTGELFF. CDR3 coding DNA: TGTGCCAGCAGTGTGTACACCGGGGAGCTGTTTTTT.